This passage covers 3 T cell receptor beta chains from one sample sequenced in a study of T-cell reconstitution after alpha-beta-depleted transplantation in children. Library preparation (for TCRbeta) was performed with unique molecular identifiers. MiXCR, applied by TCRdb to the PCR reads, yields one record per CDR3 protein. The table lists approximately 200,000 distinct CDR3 sequences, more than 12% of them singletons. Source: PBMCs from the stem cell graft donor, taken from the stem cell graft. The receptors here all came from a human donor who donated a stem cell graft to a child with acute lymphoblastic leukemia.

Written as DNA, the CDR3 is TGTGCCATCAGTGAGTCGTCCGGGAGACAGGGCTATTCCTATGGCTACACCTTC. It specifies CAISESSGRQGYSYGYTF. This chain links TRBV10-3 with TRBJ1-2; 7 bases are a match to TRBD1. Unmatched junction bases numbered 14, after V lost 0 bases and J lost 4 bases. Per germline, CDR1 ENHRY and CDR2 SYGVKD. CDR3 size: 18 residues.

This clonotype has ten or more counts. J is TRBJ2-5 and V is TRBV12-3 or TRBV12-4, with a weak D call TRBD2 (5 bases). The CDR3 loop spans 13 amino acids. Trimming shortened V by 4 bases and J by 3 bases, and 9 bases separated the two germline ends. The CDR3 DNA follows: TGTGCCAGCAGTTACCTAGCAGAAGAGACCCAGTACTTC. Amino acids: CASSYLAEETQYF.

This clonotype was counted at least ten times. This chain links TRBV29-1 with TRBJ2-7; TRBD1 matches 12 bases. The CDR3 consists of 14 residues. The junction had 11 bases not matched to a gene; V was cut back by 7 bases and J by 7 bases. Germline lookup yields CDR1 SQVTM and CDR2 ANQGSEA. The DNA of the CDR3 is TGCAGCGCCTCTGGGGGACAGGGGGCTTGGGAGCAGTACTTC. This gives the protein CSASGGQGAWEQYF.